A selection of T cell receptor beta chains follows, all from one sample in a study of identical twins. TCRdb reprocessed the 5' RACE reads via MiXCR and lists one record per CDR3 protein. The sample contains 240,000 or so distinct CDR3 sequences, roughly 10% of which appear only once. Sample: memory T cells sorted from blood. The receptors stem from a man aged 45-65 years in good health. Both conserved end residues are part of each CDR3. The D gene is left open where the match is weak. Clone size is stated in some rows and not others, as once, few, many or a class when expanded.

J: TRBJ2-7
V: TRBV12-3/TRBV12-4
length: 11
D: -
size: few
CDR3: CASSLFYEQYF
DNA: TGTGCCAGCAGTTTATTCTACGAGCAGTACTTC

J: TRBJ1-1
V: TRBV5-1
length: 15
D: -
size: few
CDR3: CASKEGGRMNTEAFF
DNA: TGCGCCAGCAAAGAAGGTGGTAGGATGAACACTGAAGCTTTCTTT

J: TRBJ1-1
V: TRBV3-1
length: 14
D: -
size: few
CDR3: CASSPHRFNTEAFF
DNA: TGTGCCAGCAGCCCCCACAGATTTAACACTGAAGCTTTCTTT

J: TRBJ2-7
V: TRBV6-1
length: 14
D: -
size: many
CDR3: CASTPDRTSYEQYF
DNA: TGTGCCAGCACCCCGGACAGAACCTCCTACGAGCAGTACTTC

J: TRBJ2-5
V: TRBV10-3
length: 15
D: TRBD2
size: few
CDR3: CAISEGVAGGETQYF
DNA: TGTGCCATCAGTGAGGGCGTGGCGGGAGGGGAGACCCAGTACTTC

J: TRBJ2-3
V: TRBV4-3
length: 15
D: TRBD2
size: many
CDR3: CASSLLAGEADTQYF
DNA: TGCGCCAGCAGCCTACTAGCGGGAGAAGCAGATACGCAGTATTTT

J: TRBJ2-1
V: TRBV6-5
length: 16
D: -
size: -
CDR3: CASSYSPSVGDNEQFF
DNA: TGTGCCAGCAGTTACTCACCTAGCGTTGGAGATAATGAGCAGTTCTTC

J: TRBJ2-5
V: TRBV14
length: 16
D: -
size: few
CDR3: CASSQELGGFQETQYF
DNA: TGTGCCAGCAGCCAAGAGTTAGGGGGTTTTCAAGAGACCCAGTACTTC

J: TRBJ2-5
V: TRBV20-1
length: 14
D: TRBD2
size: -
CDR3: CSATPGGRGETQYF
DNA: TGCAGTGCCACACCGGGAGGCCGAGGGGAGACCCAGTACTTC

J: TRBJ2-3
V: TRBV28
length: 16
D: -
size: many
CDR3: CASSSPEGRIPITQYF
DNA: TGTGCCAGCAGTTCCCCGGAGGGCCGGATCCCCATTACGCAGTATTTT

J: TRBJ2-6
V: TRBV11-2
length: 16
D: -
size: many
CDR3: CASSQEGGFGANVLTF
DNA: TGTGCCAGCAGCCAAGAGGGGGGATTCGGGGCCAACGTCCTGACTTTC

J: TRBJ2-7
V: TRBV12-3/TRBV12-4
length: 13
D: -
size: many
CDR3: CASSYVRDSEQYF
DNA: TGTGCCAGCAGCTACGTGCGGGATAGCGAGCAGTACTTC

J: TRBJ1-1
V: TRBV29-1
length: 13
D: TRBD1
size: few
CDR3: CSVEKTGKTEAFF
DNA: TGCAGCGTTGAGAAGACAGGGAAAACTGAAGCTTTCTTT

J: TRBJ1-2
V: TRBV3-1
length: 13
D: -
size: many
CDR3: CASSYRALYGYTF
DNA: TGTGCCAGCAGTTACAGGGCCCTCTATGGCTACACCTTC

J: TRBJ1-2
V: TRBV6-1
length: 13
D: -
size: many
CDR3: CASSEMGAYGYTF
DNA: TGTGCCAGCAGTGAAATGGGTGCCTATGGCTACACCTTC

J: TRBJ1-2
V: TRBV4-3
length: 17
D: -
size: -
CDR3: CASSQEGGVARNYGYTF
DNA: TGCGCCAGCAGCCAAGAGGGGGGTGTAGCACGGAACTATGGCTACACCTTC

J: TRBJ2-1
V: TRBV7-9
length: 15
D: TRBD1
size: many
CDR3: CASSLLRAQGNEQFF
DNA: TGTGCCAGCAGCTTATTGAGAGCACAGGGGAATGAGCAGTTCTTC

J: TRBJ2-5
V: TRBV29-1
length: 15
D: TRBD1
size: many
CDR3: CSVDLQGQYQETQYF
DNA: TGCAGCGTTGACCTCCAGGGACAGTACCAAGAGACCCAGTACTTC

J: TRBJ2-5
V: TRBV5-1
length: 15
D: -
size: many
CDR3: CASTRQGGAQETQYF
DNA: TGCGCCAGCACACGACAGGGAGGCGCCCAAGAGACCCAGTACTTC

J: TRBJ1-2
V: TRBV29-1
length: 11
D: -
size: many
CDR3: CSVPRNYGYTF
DNA: TGCAGCGTTCCCCGAAACTATGGCTACACCTTC